This T cell receptor (beta chain) derives from a study of CD8 T cells in ankylosing spondylitis (dated by TCRdb to about 2017). General notes on the study: The study profiled T cell receptor beta repertoires in healthy donors and ankylosing spondylitis patients to find disease-linked TCR variants. The whole study cohort included about a hundred healthy donors and around 24 ankylosing spondylitis patients. Peripheral blood samples were taken, and synovial fluid was additionally collected from ankylosing spondylitis patients.

CDR1 and CDR2, looked up from the germline V gene (reference sequence), are MNHEY and SMNVEV. V is pruned by 6 bases and J by 4 bases, leaving 11 bases of the junction without a gene match. From the cysteine through the phenylalanine, the CDR3 covers 15 amino acids. Left in the record is the CDR3 DNA by itself, 45 bases read in frame from the first base. Broader findings and caveats from the paper: A TCR beta motif made up of eight highly homologous amino acid variants appeared to be characteristic of blood from ankylosing spondylitis patients. Some motif variants had previously been reported in the synovial fluid and blood of reactive arthritis patients, which suggests shared mechanisms of disease initiation. A CD8+ phenotype was shown by the disease-linked clones, which were found at relatively low frequencies in peripheral blood. The disease-linked clones were reported to be significantly enriched in matched synovial fluid samples from ankylosing spondylitis patients.

Concerning this clonotype itself: There is no known antigen for this receptor. Base-call qualities are not available, and no considerably larger clone is one nucleotide away.

Sequencer: Illumina HiSeq 2500. TCR beta libraries were prepared by quantitative 5'-RACE with molecular barcodes. In the authors' own workflow: A new computational method, built on a probabilistic model of VDJ rearrangement, was used to identify disease-linked TCR variants. The raw public data were reprocessed by TCRdb itself: fastp quality trimming at Q25, MiXCR clonotype calling, in-frame beta chains only. Identical CDR3 proteins give one entry, which carries the most common genes and DNA. The V and J calls and clone size are TCRdb's, not the authors'. The sample includes a few hundred thousand distinct CDR3 sequences, with more than 20% observed a single time. Jointly, the top ten make up 0.5% to 0.75% of the sample.

The sequenced sample was blood, either unsorted or a sorted T cell fraction (not recorded which). The clonotype comes from a male donor with ankylosing spondylitis or in good health (not recorded which). Recombination linked TRBV27 to TRBJ2-5, with 7 bases matching TRBD1. The sequence in DNA is TGTGCCAGCAGCCGCTCCGACAGGGCTGGAGAGACCCAGTACTTC. Translation gives CASSRSDRAGETQYF.